A selection of T cell receptor beta chains follows, all from one sample in a study of T-cell reconstitution after alpha-beta-depleted transplantation in children. TCRdb redid the calling of the PCR reads with MiXCR, one entry per CDR3 protein. The table lists approximately 130,000 distinct CDR3 sequences, 8.5% to 10% of them singletons. The input for sequencing was PBMCs, mostly from graft donor cells, taken 180 days after TCRalphabeta/CD19-depleted stem cell transplant. These receptors came from a girl under three years old who had a stem cell transplant for combined immunodeficiency, so the T cells may come from the graft donor. The CDR3 runs from the conserved cysteine through the conserved F or W. D genes are given only for firm matches. The size of a clone is reported for some rows only, either as once, few or many, or as a class for expanded clones.

NA	TRBD1	TRBV5-5	TRBJ2-2	TGTGCCAGCAGTCGGGTGGGACAGAGGTTAACCGGGGAGCTGTTTTTT	CASSRVGQRLTGELFF
many	TRBD1	TRBV6-1	TRBJ1-5	TGTGCCAGCAGTCAACAGGGGAGTAATCAGCCCCAGCATTTT	CASSQQGSNQPQHF
NA	TRBD2	TRBV10-3	TRBJ2-3	TGTGCCATCAGCGTGACTAGCGCCCGGGTGGCAGATACGCAGTATTTT	CAISVTSARVADTQYF
NA	TRBD2	TRBV18	TRBJ2-7	TGTGCCAGCTCCTTTGCGGGGGGAGAGCAGTACTTC	CASSFAGGEQYF
many	TRBD1	TRBV20-1	TRBJ2-7	TGCAGTGCTAGAGACCACCGGGACAGACCCTACGAGCAGTACTTC	CSARDHRDRPYEQYF
few	TRBD1	TRBV5-6	TRBJ2-7	TGTGCCAGCAGATCTTGGGGACAGGGCGCCTACGAGCAGTACTTC	CASRSWGQGAYEQYF
few	NA	TRBV20-1	TRBJ1-3	TGCAGTGCCCGTCCGGACGGTTCCTCTGGAAACACCATATATTTT	CSARPDGSSGNTIYF
NA	NA	TRBV5-6	TRBJ1-2	TGTGCCAGCAGCTTGAGCGGAGGCTACACCTTC	CASSLSGGYTF
NA	NA	TRBV20-1	TRBJ2-7	TGCAGTGCTAGAGATAAGGGGGGGACCTACGAGCAGTACTTC	CSARDKGGTYEQYF
few	NA	TRBV7-6	TRBJ2-3	TGTGCCAGCAGCCCGTCGGCTGGCGGCGGCGCAGATACGCAGTATTTT	CASSPSAGGGADTQYF
few	NA	TRBV12-3/TRBV12-4	TRBJ2-3	TGTGCCAGCACCCCTCGGGCAGATACGCAGTATTTT	CASTPRADTQYF
few	NA	TRBV20-1	TRBJ2-5	TGCAGTGCAGGGTCCGGGGAGACCCAGTACTTC	CSAGSGETQYF
many	NA	TRBV12-3/TRBV12-4	TRBJ1-1	TGTGCCAGCAGTTTCCCAGGAAACACTGAAGCTTTCTTT	CASSFPGNTEAFF
few	TRBD1	TRBV5-1	TRBJ2-7	TGCGCCAGCAGAACCGGGACAGGGGGCAAGGAATACGAGCAGTACTTC	CASRTGTGGKEYEQYF
few	TRBD2	TRBV7-2	TRBJ2-7	TGTGCCAGCAGCCTGACTAGCGGGACCGCCTACGAGCAGTACTTC	CASSLTSGTAYEQYF
many	NA	TRBV20-1	TRBJ2-7	TGCAGTGCATCTGGACAAGACTACGAGCAGTACTTC	CSASGQDYEQYF
many	TRBD1	TRBV5-1	TRBJ2-3	TGCGCCAGCAGCATGGGACAGGGCACTGATACGCAGTATTTT	CASSMGQGTDTQYF
NA	NA	TRBV14	TRBJ2-1	TGTGCCAGCAGCCAAGTGTTGGGAGTCTCTCTCAGGAATGAGCAGTTCTTC	CASSQVLGVSLRNEQFF
few	NA	TRBV11-3	TRBJ1-1	TGTGCCAGCAGCTTACCCGATAATGCCCTTGAAGCTTTCTTT	CASSLPDNALEAFF
NA	TRBD1	TRBV18	TRBJ2-5	TGTGCCAGCTCTCGTACAGGGGGGTCCCTGTACCAAGAGACCCAGTACTTC	CASSRTGGSLYQETQYF
NA	TRBD2	TRBV5-1	TRBJ2-3	TGCGCCAGCAGCCCACGGACTAGAGGTTGGGGCACAGATACGCAGTATTTT	CASSPRTRGWGTDTQYF
few	TRBD1	TRBV12-3/TRBV12-4	TRBJ2-7	TGTGCCAGCAGTCAGACAGGGGCTGGGGAGCAGTACTTC	CASSQTGAGEQYF